This TCR beta chain emerged from a study of cytomegalovirus exposure and HLA in healthy donors. Regarding the study as a whole: There were some V segments, including TRBV6-2 and TRBV6-3, excluded as indistinguishable. One cluster of highly shared sequence variants probably arose as a sequencing artifact. What TCR beta sequences reportedly achieved was accurate prediction of HLA-A and HLA-B alleles in most subjects.

Germline CDR1 and CDR2: SGHDT and YYEEEE. V dropped 4 bases and J dropped 5 bases, with 7 bases sitting between them. The CDR3 sequence is 12 residues long. This clone was detected only a few times. The antigen is not known. The PCR had 60 Vbeta and 13 Jbeta primers. Profiling relied on immunoSEQ multiplex PCR, and the TCRdb table lists in-frame clones only, not all of them. The sample contains under 200,000 clones, roughly two thirds of which appear only once. This clonotype was sampled from a woman between 18 and 29 years old in good health and CMV-seropositive. V and J are TRBV5-6 and TRBJ1-5; D remains unclear. The sample consisted of PBMCs. The CDR3 nucleotides are TGTGCCAGCAGCCAACAGCATCAGCCCCAGCATTTT. Protein sequence: CASSQQHQPQHF.